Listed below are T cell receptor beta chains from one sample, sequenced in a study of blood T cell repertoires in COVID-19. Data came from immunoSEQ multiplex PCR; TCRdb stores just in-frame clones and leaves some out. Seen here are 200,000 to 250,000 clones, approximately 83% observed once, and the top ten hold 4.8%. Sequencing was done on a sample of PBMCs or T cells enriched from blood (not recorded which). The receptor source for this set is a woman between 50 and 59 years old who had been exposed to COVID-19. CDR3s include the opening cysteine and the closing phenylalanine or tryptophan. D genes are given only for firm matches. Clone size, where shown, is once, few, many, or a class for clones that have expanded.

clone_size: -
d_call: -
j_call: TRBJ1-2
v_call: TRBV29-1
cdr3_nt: TGCAGCGTTGAAGATATGTCGTATGGCTACACCTTC
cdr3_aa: CSVEDMSYGYTF

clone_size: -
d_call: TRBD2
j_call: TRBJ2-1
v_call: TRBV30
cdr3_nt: TGTGCCGGCTACTCGGGACTAGCGGGGGATGAGCAGTTCTTC
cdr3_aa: CAGYSGLAGDEQFF

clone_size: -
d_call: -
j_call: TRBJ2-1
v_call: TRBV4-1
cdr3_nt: TGCGCCAGCAGCCACGGGGGGCGGGTCGATGAGCAGTTCTTC
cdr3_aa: CASSHGGRVDEQFF

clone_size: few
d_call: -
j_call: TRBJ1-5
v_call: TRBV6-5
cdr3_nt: TGTGCCAGCAAAGCGACAGTCTCGAGCAATCAGCCCCAGCATTTT
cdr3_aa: CASKATVSSNQPQHF

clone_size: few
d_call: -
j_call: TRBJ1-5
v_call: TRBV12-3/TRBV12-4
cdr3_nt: TGTGCCAGCAGTCCCAGGGGTCAGCCCCAGCATTTT
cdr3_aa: CASSPRGQPQHF

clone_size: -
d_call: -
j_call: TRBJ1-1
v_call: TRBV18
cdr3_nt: TGTGCCAGCGCTCAACGATCGGGGTTGGTGATTATGGACACTGAAGCTTTCTTT
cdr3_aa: CASAQRSGLVIMDTEAFF

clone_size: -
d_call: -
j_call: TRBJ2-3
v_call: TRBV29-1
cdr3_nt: TGCAGCGTTCCGCCGACTGATACGCAGTATTTT
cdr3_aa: CSVPPTDTQYF

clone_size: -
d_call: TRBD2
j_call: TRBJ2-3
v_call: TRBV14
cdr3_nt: TGTGCCAGCAGCCAAGATCAGGGGACTAGCGCAGATTTT
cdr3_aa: CASSQDQGTSADF

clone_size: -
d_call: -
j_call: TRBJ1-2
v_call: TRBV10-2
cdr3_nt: TGCGCCAGCAGTGAGGGGGCGTTGTTGGGCTACACCTTC
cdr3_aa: CASSEGALLGYTF

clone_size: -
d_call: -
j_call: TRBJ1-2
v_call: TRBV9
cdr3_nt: TGTGCCAGCAGCTCGGGGGGGGCGGGCGGCTACACCTTC
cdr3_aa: CASSSGGAGGYTF

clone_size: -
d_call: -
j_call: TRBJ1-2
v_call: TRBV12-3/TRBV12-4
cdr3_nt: TGTGCCAGCACCCCACGGGGAAACTATGGCTACACCTTC
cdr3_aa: CASTPRGNYGYTF

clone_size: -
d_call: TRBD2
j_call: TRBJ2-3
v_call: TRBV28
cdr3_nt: TGTGCCAGCAGTTGGCCTCGGGGCGGGAGGGCGGATACGCAGTATTTT
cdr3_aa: CASSWPRGGRADTQYF

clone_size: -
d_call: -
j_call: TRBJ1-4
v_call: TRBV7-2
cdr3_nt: TGTGCCAGCAGACCTTACGCAGCGGGTAATGAAAAACTGTTTTTT
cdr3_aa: CASRPYAAGNEKLFF